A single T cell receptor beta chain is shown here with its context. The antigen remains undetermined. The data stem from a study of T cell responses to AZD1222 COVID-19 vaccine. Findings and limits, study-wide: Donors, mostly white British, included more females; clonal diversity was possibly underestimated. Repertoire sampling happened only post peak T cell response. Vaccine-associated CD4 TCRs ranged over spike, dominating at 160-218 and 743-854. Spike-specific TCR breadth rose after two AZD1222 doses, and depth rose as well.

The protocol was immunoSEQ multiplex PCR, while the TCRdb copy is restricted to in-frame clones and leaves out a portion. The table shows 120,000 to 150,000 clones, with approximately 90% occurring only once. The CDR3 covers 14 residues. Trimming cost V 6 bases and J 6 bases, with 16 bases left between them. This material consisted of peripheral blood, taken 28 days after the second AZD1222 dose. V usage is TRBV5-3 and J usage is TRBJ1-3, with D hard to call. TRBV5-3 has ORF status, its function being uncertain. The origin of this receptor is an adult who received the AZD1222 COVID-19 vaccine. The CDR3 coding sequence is TGTGCCAGAACGCCAGGAAAAACCAAAAACACCATATATTTT. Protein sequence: CARTPGKTKNTIYF.